Included here is one TCR beta chain sequence, with context. This record belongs to a study of cytomegalovirus exposure and HLA in healthy donors. The PCR ran on 60 Vbeta and 13 Jbeta primers. Clones were sequenced by immunoSEQ multiplex PCR, and TCRdb holds only the in-frame ones, with some missing. The sample has roughly 100,000 clones; roughly two thirds are singletons. This CDR3 spans 16 amino acids. The V gene's germline CDR1 is LNHDA and CDR2 SQIVND (reference sequence). Trimming shortened V by 0 bases and J by 3 bases, and 13 bases separated the two germline ends. The rearrangement uses TRBV19 and TRBJ2-3; the D gene is possibly TRBD2 (6 bases). Specimen: PBMCs. The sequence came from a young man in good health and CMV-seronegative. The DNA for the CDR3 is TGTGCCAGTAGTATAGACGGGGGATCGAGAACAGATACGCAGTATTTT. It specifies CASSIDGGSRTDTQYF.